This T cell receptor beta chain was recorded in a study of blood T cell repertoires in COVID-19. Study-level information: From the United States, Italy and Spain came samples of acute and convalescent COVID-19.

Sequenced by immunoSEQ multiplex PCR; TCRdb stores in-frame clones only, minus some. The sample records more than 140,000 clones, roughly 86% being singletons. Germline lookup yields CDR1 LNHDA and CDR2 SQIVND (reference sequence). CDR3 size: 13 residues. V shed 4 bases, J shed 3 bases, and the junction held 2 bases outside the gene matches. Sequencing was done on a sample of peripheral blood. The chain uses TRBV19 and TRBJ1-2; TRBD1 aligns across 7 bases. The TCR was taken from a woman aged 55 to 70 with acute or convalescent COVID-19. CDR3 DNA: TGTGCCAGTAGTAGGGGACAGCACTATGGCTACACCTTC. As protein: CASSRGQHYGYTF.